This TCR beta chain was found in a study of shared clonotypes between healthy human individuals. At the level of the study: The people who gave samples were a couple of women and a few men aged 18 to 49. Each donor had three CD4 naive, three CD4 memory, two CD8 naive and one CD8 memory plate.

When replicate PCRs were run on sorted subsets, they used about 220 ng DNA, some 29,000 T cell genomes. Assay used: immunoSEQ multiplex PCR; TCRdb lists only in-frame clones, some missing. The sample lists about 2.4 million clones, 93% occurring once. Per the germline V gene, CDR1 is MNHEY and CDR2 is SMNVEV (reference sequence). The germline V and J ends were trimmed by 2 bases and 5 bases, with 12 bases remaining between them. This CDR3 is 14 amino acids long. Nashville, Tennessee was home to all donors, who were Caucasian adults. The sequence derives from a man between 18 and 29 years old in good health. Some clones in this sample may be carry-over from other donors' samples. The specimen was naive CD4+ T cells from PBMCs. The subset is: CD45RA+ positively selected. The chain has TRBV27 and TRBJ1-1; no definite D call. The CDR3 loop reads CASSLLSTKTEAFF. CDR3 DNA: TGTGCCAGCAGTTTACTATCTACTAAGACTGAAGCTTTCTTT.